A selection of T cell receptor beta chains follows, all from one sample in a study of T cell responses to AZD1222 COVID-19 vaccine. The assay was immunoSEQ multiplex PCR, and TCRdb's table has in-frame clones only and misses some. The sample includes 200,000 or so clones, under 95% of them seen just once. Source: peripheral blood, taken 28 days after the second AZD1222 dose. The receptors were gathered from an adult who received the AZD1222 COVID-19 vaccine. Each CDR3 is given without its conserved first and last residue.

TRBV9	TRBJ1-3	ASSGGQGRGNTIY
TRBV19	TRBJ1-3	ASSRGSDSSGNTIY
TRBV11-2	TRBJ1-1	ASNPSPWANTEAF
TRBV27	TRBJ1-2	ASSRGLNYGYT
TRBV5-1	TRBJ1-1	ASSTRQGGTEAF
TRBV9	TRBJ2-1	ASSVVLWDREFHEQF
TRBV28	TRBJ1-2	ASSSGTVYGYT
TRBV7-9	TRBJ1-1	ASSFSFLLPTDTEAF
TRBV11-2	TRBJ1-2	ASSLDLGTYGYT
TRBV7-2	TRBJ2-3	ASSLGTQY
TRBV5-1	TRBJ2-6	ASRLGVTGANVLT
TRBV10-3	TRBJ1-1	AIRSGTGPTYLNTEAF
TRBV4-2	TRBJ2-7	ASSPREGGGGEQY
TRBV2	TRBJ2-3	ASKQGHTQY
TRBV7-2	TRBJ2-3	ASSISAGGPQATQY
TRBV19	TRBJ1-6	ASSDSLRGSPLH
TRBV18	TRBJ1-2	ASSPQGNNYGYT
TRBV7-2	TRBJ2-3	ASSYQGTGTDTQY
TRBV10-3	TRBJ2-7	AIGQVLYEQY
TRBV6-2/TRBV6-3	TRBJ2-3	ASSYVGGGTDTQY
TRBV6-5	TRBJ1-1	ASSRSIQHTEAF
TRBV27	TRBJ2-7	ASSLGAGAYEQY
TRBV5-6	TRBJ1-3	ASSLARRAGNTIY
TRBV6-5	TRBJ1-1	ASSYGEVLTHTEAF
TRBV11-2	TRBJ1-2	ASRFPDRSLGYT
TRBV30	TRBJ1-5	AWSVQGWWSNQPQH
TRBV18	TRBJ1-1	ASSSDRVETEAF
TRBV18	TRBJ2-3	ASSPLAADTDTQY
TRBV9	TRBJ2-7	ASSVGFPSGGAYEQY
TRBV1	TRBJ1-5	TSSHYPGDRNQPQH
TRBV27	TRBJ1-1	ASSSAPGSNMNTEAF
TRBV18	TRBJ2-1	ASSPSQGSGNEQF
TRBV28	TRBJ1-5	ASSLGQGYQPQH
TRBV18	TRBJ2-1	ASSPTQTNEQF
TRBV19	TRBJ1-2	ASSFRDRNYGYT
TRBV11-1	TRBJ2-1	ASSQSIQGNHEQF
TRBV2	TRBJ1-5	ASSEAQQGGFQPQH
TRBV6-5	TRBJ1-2	ASKISTSNYGYT
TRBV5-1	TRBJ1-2	ASSPGGRTVYGYT
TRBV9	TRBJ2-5	ASSVGGTSGGGETQY
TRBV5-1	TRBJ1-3	ASSLQHASSGNTIY
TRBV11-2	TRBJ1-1	ASSSTTLRRTEAF
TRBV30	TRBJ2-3	AWGAGDTQY
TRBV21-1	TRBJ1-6	ASLHETRARDNSPLH
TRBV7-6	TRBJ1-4	ASSLDGQSNEKLF
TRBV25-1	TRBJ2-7	ASSGGQGPREQY
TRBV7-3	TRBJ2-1	ASSFAGGDEQF
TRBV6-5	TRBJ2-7	ASSYGLAFEQY